These 20 T cell receptor beta chains came from one sample sequenced in a study of T cells after yellow fever vaccination (dated by TCRdb to between 2018 and 2021). The library was generated by 5' RACE. For sequencing, an Illumina HiSeq 2500 was employed. TCRdb reworked the public reads: Q25 trimming with fastp, MiXCR clone assembly, productive beta chains retained. Each CDR3 protein gets just one entry, which takes the most common genes and DNA from the rows behind it. This sample has 400,000 to 650,000 distinct CDR3 sequences in its table, and around a fifth of those were observed once. Around 17% of the sample comes from the top ten. The treatment or condition label of this sample denotes: live attenuated yellow fever vaccine strain. The specimen comprised PBMCs, sampled 21 days after the first yellow fever vaccination. All receptors derive from a man younger than 35 who received the YFV17D yellow fever vaccine.

The chain combines TRBV24-1 with TRBJ2-1; D uncertain. The V end lost 5 bases, the J end lost 8 bases, and 15 bases lay between the germline ends. This CDR3 is built from 14 residues. The V gene's germline CDR1 is KGHDR and CDR2 SFDVKD. In DNA form, the CDR3 reads TGTGCCACCAGTGCTAACATCGGATGGGATGAGCAGTTCTTC. It is translated as CATSANIGWDEQFF.

The genes are TRBV9 and TRBJ2-5; D possibly corresponds to TRBD1 (6 bases). There are 15 residues in the CDR3. The ends were cut back, 4 bases at V and 2 bases at J, with 15 bases in the middle. Germline CDR1 and CDR2: SGDLS and YYNGEE. The CDR3 sequence is CASSPWDTQQETQYF. CDR3 coding DNA: TGTGCCAGCAGCCCCTGGGACACCCAGCAAGAGACCCAGTACTTC.

This clonotype was seen a handful of times. This chain uses TRBV29-1 with TRBJ2-3, with 10 bases aligning to TRBD2. Germline V gene lookup returns CDR1 SQVTM and CDR2 ANQGSEA. Unmatched junction bases numbered 12, after V lost 5 bases and J lost 1 base. The CDR3 is 17 amino acids. CDR3 amino acids: CSVWWKRGGRGTDTQYF. CDR3 in DNA: TGCAGCGTTTGGTGGAAGCGGGGGGGACGTGGCACAGATACGCAGTATTTT.

This chain joins TRBV12-3 or TRBV12-4 and TRBJ2-7, with D possibly being TRBD2 (7 bases). Trimming took 7 bases from V and 4 from J, leaving 17 bases between them. The CDR3 totals 14 residues. The CDR3 DNA is TGTGCCAGCACCCCCTTTGCGGGGGCGTACGAGCAGTACTTC. Its protein product is CASTPFAGAYEQYF.

The chain joins TRBV12-3 or TRBV12-4 to TRBJ1-3, with D unclear. The germline V and J ends were trimmed by 6 bases and 0 bases, with 12 bases remaining between them. CDR3 size: 15 residues. The CDR3 nucleotides are TGTGCCAGCAGATTCGACGCAAGCTCTGGAAACACCATATATTTT. Protein: CASRFDASSGNTIYF.

This clonotype was seen more than once but under ten times. The chain links TRBV4-2 to TRBJ2-3, with TRBD2 matching 8 bases. Per germline, CDR1 LGHNA and CDR2 YNFKEQ. V shed 4 bases, J shed 5 bases, and the junction held 14 bases outside the gene matches. The CDR3 runs to 17 residues. This CDR3 is CASSLQAVRGGIDTQYF. The DNA for the CDR3 is TGTGCCAGCAGCCTTCAAGCGGTACGGGGGGGAATAGATACGCAGTATTTT.

V is TRBV20-1 and J is TRBJ2-1, with D possibly TRBD2 on 6 matching bases. Per the germline V gene, CDR1 is DFQATT and CDR2 is SNEGSKA (reference sequence). The CDR3 contains 13 residues. The germline V and J ends were trimmed by 5 bases and 5 bases, with 13 bases remaining between them. DNA of the CDR3: TGCAGTGCTCTGGTTCGGGGGAACAATGAGCAGTTCTTC. Its protein product is CSALVRGNNEQFF.

This clonotype has more than one count but fewer than ten. The genes are TRBV7-8 and TRBJ2-1; D unresolved. Germline loops: CDR1 SGHVS, CDR2 FQNEAQ. The CDR3 has 14 amino acids. Trimming took 7 bases from V and 8 from J, leaving 18 bases between them. The CDR3 reads CASNPGPYLDEQFF. The CDR3 DNA reads as TGTGCCAGCAACCCCGGGCCGTACCTCGATGAGCAGTTCTTC.

The chain employs TRBV7-9 and TRBJ2-7, with TRBD1 as a possible D gene (6 bases). The ends were cut back, 11 bases at V and 3 bases at J, with 20 bases in the middle. The germline gives CDR1 SEHNR, CDR2 FQNEAQ (reference sequence). CDR3 length equals 14 residues. The CDR3 DNA follows: TGTGCCCAGCACCGGGACACAGGAATCTACGAGCAGTACTTC. Translation: CAQHRDTGIYEQYF. Using reference TRBV7-9 and TRBJ2-7 for the parts outside the CDR3, the full variable domain is DTGVSQNPRHKITKRGQNVTFRCDPISEHNRLYWYRQTLGQGPEFLTYFQNEAQLEKSRLLSDRFSAERPKGSFSTLEIQRTEQGDSAMYLCAQHRDTGIYEQYFGPGTRLTVT.

This sequence joins TRBV6-5 and TRBJ1-5; 8 bases are shared with TRBD1. V shed 8 bases, J shed 5 bases, and the junction held 8 bases outside the gene matches. The germline gives CDR1 MNHEY, CDR2 SVGAGI. This CDR3 region has 14 residues. The CDR3 nucleotides are TGTGCCAGCGTTGGACAGGGTAGTTATCAGCCCCAGCATTTT. Protein sequence: CASVGQGSYQPQHF.

This clonotype was seen a handful of times. The chain links TRBV30 to TRBJ2-1, with TRBD2 identical over 11 bases. The V gene end was trimmed by 5 bases and the J gene end by 4 bases; junction bases not matched to a gene: 7. Germline V gene sequence: CDR1 GTSNPN, CDR2 SVGIG (reference sequence). The CDR3 sequence is 15 residues long. In DNA, the CDR3 is TGTGCCTGGGGACCTAGCGGGGGGAAGTACAATGAGCAGTTCTTC. Translating gives CAWGPSGGKYNEQFF.

The CDR3 loop is CASRPGQGANEQFF. CDR3 nucleotide sequence: TGTGCCAGCAGACCCGGACAGGGGGCGAATGAGCAGTTCTTC. This chain uses TRBV6-1 with TRBJ2-1, with 11 positions matching TRBD1. Trimming took 6 bases from V and 7 from J; bases not matched to a gene: 5. The CDR3 spans 14 residues. Germline CDR1 reads MNHNS; CDR2 reads SASEGT.

This chain links TRBV6-1 with TRBJ2-4, with 7 positions matching TRBD2. The junction had 8 bases not matched to a gene; V was cut back by 5 bases and J by 1 base. This CDR3 region has 16 residues. Per the germline V gene, CDR1 is MNHNS and CDR2 is SASEGT. The CDR3 region has the DNA TGTGCCAGCAGTCAAGGCGGGGGAAGCGCCAAAAACATTCAGTACTTC. Its translation is CASSQGGGSAKNIQYF.

The chain employs TRBV20-1 and TRBJ2-6, with unresolved D. The CDR3 is made up of 16 amino acids. Per germline, CDR1 DFQATT and CDR2 SNEGSKA (reference sequence). Trimming left V 8 bases short and J 0 bases short, with 17 bases between. DNA for the CDR3: TGCAGTACTCAACCCCTGGTTATCTCTGGGGCCAACGTCCTGACTTTC. Protein product: CSTQPLVISGANVLTF.

The table lists this clonotype with a few counts. The chain's CDR3 is CASSLTPGEQFF. CDR3 nucleotides: TGTGCCAGCAGCTTAACGCCGGGTGAGCAGTTCTTC. The chain recombines TRBV7-3 with TRBJ2-1; D unclear. The CDR3 has 12 amino acids. Germline CDR1 SGHTA, CDR2 FQGTGA. V was shortened by 0 bases and J by 9 bases, with 6 bases between the two germline ends.

The V and J genes are TRBV20-1 and TRBJ1-2; D gene uncertain. Per germline, CDR1 DFQATT and CDR2 SNEGSKA (reference sequence). V shed 6 bases and J shed 3 bases, with 14 bases lying between them. The CDR3 is made up of 13 amino acids. The CDR3 coding sequence is TGCAGTGCATCTCCACGGGCGTACTATGGCTACACCTTC. Its protein product is CSASPRAYYGYTF.

A few counts support this clonotype. The CDR3 nucleotides read TGCGCCAGCAGCCAAGCCTGGGGGGAGACCCAGTACTTC. Residues: CASSQAWGETQYF. The rearrangement links TRBV4-3 to TRBJ2-5, with D perhaps being TRBD1 or TRBD2 (5 bases each). The CDR3 is 13 residues long. Germline V gene sequence: CDR1 LGHNA, CDR2 YSLEER. V lost 1 base and J lost 5, with 8 bases in between.

This clonotype showed up just a few times. The CDR3 loop is CSAWLLADNTDTQYF. CDR3 nucleotide sequence: TGCAGTGCTTGGTTATTGGCAGATAACACAGATACGCAGTATTTT. The chain is built from TRBV20-1 and TRBJ2-3; D is unresolved. Germline-derived CDR1 and CDR2 are DFQATT and SNEGSKA (reference sequence). The CDR3 length is 15 residues. V was shortened by 5 bases and J by 2 bases, with 17 bases between the two germline ends.

The chain joins TRBV28 to TRBJ2-2; D gene unclear. Per the germline V gene, CDR1 is MDHEN and CDR2 is SYDVKM. The CDR3 extends over 17 amino acids. Trimming shortened V by 1 base and J by 5 bases, and 17 bases separated the two germline ends. In DNA form, the CDR3 reads TGTGCCAGCAGTTTATTGGTACTGGCCCAAGGGACCGGGGAGCTGTTTTTT. It codes for CASSLLVLAQGTGELFF.

The table lists this clonotype with a count of one. This rearrangement joins TRBV7-9 to TRBJ2-1, with 14 positions matching TRBD2. The length of the CDR3 is 16 residues. The J segment lost 7 bases and the V segment lost 4 bases, leaving 6 bases of the junction unmatched. The germline V gene encodes CDR1 SEHNR and CDR2 FQNEAQ (reference sequence). The CDR3 DNA reads TGTGCCAGCAGCTCATCGGGACTAGCGGGGGAGAATGAGCAGTTCTTC. Its protein product is CASSSSGLAGENEQFF.